The T cell receptor beta chain under discussion was sequenced for a study of T-cell reconstitution after alpha-beta-depleted transplantation in children. Whole-study results and caveats: T-cell counts and diversity at one year post-transplant came mainly from newly produced T cells. Expanded graft clones, several hundred of them, were reportedly the source of alpha-beta T cells about two months after transplant. TCRbeta diversity was high at day 60 in some patients (a result of surviving recipient T cells and thymic progenitors).

Unique molecular identifiers were built into the TCRbeta library. MiXCR, run by TCRdb on the PCR reads, gives a single entry per CDR3 protein. This sample has 250,000 to 400,000 distinct CDR3 sequences, with 23% found just once. This clonotype has more than one count but fewer than ten. No antigen is known for it. Germline CDR1 is SEHNR and CDR2 is FQNEAQ (reference sequence). V was pared by 1 base and J by 1 base, with 2 bases of the junction left unmatched. The CDR3 has 16 amino acids. The TCR was taken from a male patient under 18 who had a stem cell transplant for acute lymphoblastic leukemia, so the T cells may come from the graft donor. The V call is TRBV7-9, the J call TRBJ1-5, with TRBD1 matching over 9 bases. Specimen: PBMCs, mostly from graft donor cells, collected 180 days after TCRalphabeta/CD19-depleted stem cell transplant. The CDR3 sequence is CASSLGDRESNQPQHF. Here the CDR3 DNA reads TGTGCCAGCAGCTTAGGGGACAGGGAAAGCAATCAGCCCCAGCATTTT.